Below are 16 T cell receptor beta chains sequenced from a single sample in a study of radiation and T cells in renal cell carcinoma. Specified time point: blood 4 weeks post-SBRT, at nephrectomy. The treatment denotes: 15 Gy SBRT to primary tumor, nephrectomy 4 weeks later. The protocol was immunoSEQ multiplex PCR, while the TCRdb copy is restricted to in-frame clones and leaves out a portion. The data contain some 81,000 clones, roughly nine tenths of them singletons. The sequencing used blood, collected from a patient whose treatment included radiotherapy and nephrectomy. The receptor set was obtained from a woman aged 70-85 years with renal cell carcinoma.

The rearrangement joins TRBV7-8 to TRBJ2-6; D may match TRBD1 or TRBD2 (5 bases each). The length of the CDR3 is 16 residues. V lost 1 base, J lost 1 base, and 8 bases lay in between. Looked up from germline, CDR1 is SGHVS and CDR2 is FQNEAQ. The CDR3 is CASSLGDLSGANVLTF. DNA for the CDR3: TGTGCCAGCAGCTTAGGGGACCTTTCTGGGGCCAACGTCCTGACTTTC.

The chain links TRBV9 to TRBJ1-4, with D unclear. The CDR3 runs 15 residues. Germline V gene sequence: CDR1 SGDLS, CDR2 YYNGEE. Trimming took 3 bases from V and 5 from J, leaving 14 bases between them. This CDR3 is CASSGLDFPNEKLFF. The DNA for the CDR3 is TGTGCCAGCAGCGGTCTAGACTTCCCCAATGAAAAACTGTTTTTT.

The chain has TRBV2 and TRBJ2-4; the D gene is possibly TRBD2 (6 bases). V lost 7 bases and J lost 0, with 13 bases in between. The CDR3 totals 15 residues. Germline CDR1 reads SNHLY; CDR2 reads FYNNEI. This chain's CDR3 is CASTPWGVAKNIQYF. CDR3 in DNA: TGTGCCAGCACCCCCTGGGGGGTAGCCAAAAACATTCAGTACTTC. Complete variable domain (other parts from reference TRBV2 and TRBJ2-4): EPEVTQTPSHQVTQMGQEVILRCVPISNHLYFYWYRQILGQKVEFLVSFYNNEISEKSEIFDDQFSVERPDGSNFTLKIRSTKLEDSAMYFCASTPWGVAKNIQYFGAGTRLSVL.

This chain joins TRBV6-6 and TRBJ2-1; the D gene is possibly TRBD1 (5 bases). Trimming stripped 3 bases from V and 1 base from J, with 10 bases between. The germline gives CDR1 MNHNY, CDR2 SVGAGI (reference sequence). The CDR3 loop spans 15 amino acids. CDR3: CASSYLTESYNEQFF. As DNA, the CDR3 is TGTGCCAGCAGTTATTTGACAGAGTCCTACAATGAGCAGTTCTTC.

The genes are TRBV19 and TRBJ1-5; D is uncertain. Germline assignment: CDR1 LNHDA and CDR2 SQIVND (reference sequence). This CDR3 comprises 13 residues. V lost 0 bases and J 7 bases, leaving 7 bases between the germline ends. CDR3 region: CASSIETGQPQHF. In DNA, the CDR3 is TGTGCCAGTAGTATAGAAACGGGGCAGCCCCAGCATTTT.

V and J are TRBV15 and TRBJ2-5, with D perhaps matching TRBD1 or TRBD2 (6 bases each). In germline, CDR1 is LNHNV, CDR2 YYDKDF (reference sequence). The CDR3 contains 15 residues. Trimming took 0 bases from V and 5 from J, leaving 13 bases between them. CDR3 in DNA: TGTGCCACCAGCAGAGATAGGGGGAGGACGGAGACCCAGTACTTC. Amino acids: CATSRDRGRTETQYF.

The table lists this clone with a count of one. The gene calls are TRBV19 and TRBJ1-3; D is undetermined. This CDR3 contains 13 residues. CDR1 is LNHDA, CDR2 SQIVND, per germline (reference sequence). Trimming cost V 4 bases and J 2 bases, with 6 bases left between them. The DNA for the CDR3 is TGTGCCAGTAGTACCGAAACTGGAAACACCATATATTTT. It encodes CASSTETGNTIYF.

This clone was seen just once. This chain's CDR3 is CASSPGTGINTEAFF. CDR3 bases: TGTGCCAGCAGTCCCGGGACAGGGATAAACACTGAAGCTTTCTTT. The chain is built from TRBV2 and TRBJ1-1; 9 nucleotides match TRBD1. Germline V gene sequence: CDR1 SNHLY, CDR2 FYNNEI. The CDR3 is made up of 15 amino acids. V shed 5 bases, J shed 2 bases, and the junction held 6 bases outside the gene matches.

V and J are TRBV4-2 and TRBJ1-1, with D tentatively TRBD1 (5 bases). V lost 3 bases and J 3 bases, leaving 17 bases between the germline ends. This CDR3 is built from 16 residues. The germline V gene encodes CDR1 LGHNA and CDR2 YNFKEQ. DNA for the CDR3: TGTGCCAGCAGCCATGATGGCAGGGCGGGGGACACTGAAGCTTTCTTT. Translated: CASSHDGRAGDTEAFF.

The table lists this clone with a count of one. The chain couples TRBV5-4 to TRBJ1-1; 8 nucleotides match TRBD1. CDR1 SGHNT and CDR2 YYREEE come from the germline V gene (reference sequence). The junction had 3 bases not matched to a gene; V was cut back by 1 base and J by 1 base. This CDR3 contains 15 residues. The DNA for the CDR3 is TGTGCCAGCAGCTTGCCCGGGACAGGGAACACTGAAGCTTTCTTT. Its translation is CASSLPGTGNTEAFF.

CDR3 sequence reads: CAWSVGGFQEQYF. DNA for the CDR3: TGTGCCTGGAGTGTAGGGGGGTTTCAAGAGCAGTACTTC. The chain combines TRBV30 with TRBJ2-7, with D perhaps TRBD1 or TRBD2 (6 bases each). The CDR3 is 13 residues long. CDR1 is GTSNPN and CDR2 is SVGIG in the germline V gene (reference sequence). Trimming took 0 bases from V and 7 from J, leaving 13 bases between them.

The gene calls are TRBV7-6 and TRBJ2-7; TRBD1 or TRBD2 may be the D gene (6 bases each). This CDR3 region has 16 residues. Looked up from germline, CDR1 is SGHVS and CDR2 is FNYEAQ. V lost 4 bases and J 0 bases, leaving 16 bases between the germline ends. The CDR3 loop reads CASSSRGGPSSYEQYF. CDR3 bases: TGTGCCAGCAGCTCGCGAGGGGGGCCGAGCTCCTACGAGCAGTACTTC.

This CDR3 is CAISNQFPADTEAFF. The CDR3, as DNA: TGTGCCATCAGTAACCAATTCCCCGCAGACACTGAAGCTTTCTTT. The chain links TRBV10-3 to TRBJ1-1; D unresolved. Germline V lookup: CDR1 ENHRY, CDR2 SYGVKD. With 5 bases removed from V and 3 bases from J, the gap between germline ends came to 16 bases. The length of the CDR3 is 15 residues.

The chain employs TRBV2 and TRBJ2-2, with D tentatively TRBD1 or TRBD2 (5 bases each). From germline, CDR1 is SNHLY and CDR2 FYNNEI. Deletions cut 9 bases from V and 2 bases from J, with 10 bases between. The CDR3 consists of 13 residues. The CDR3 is CASDRDNTGELFF. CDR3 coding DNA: TGTGCCAGTGACCGGGACAACACCGGGGAGCTGTTTTTT.

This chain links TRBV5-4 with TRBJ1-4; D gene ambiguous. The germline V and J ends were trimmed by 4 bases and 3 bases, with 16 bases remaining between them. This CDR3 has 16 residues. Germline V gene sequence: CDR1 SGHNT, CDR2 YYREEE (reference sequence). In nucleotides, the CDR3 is TGTGCCAGCAGCCAAGTTCTAGGAAAGTCTAATGAAAAACTGTTTTTT. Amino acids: CASSQVLGKSNEKLFF.

DNA for the CDR3: TGTGCCAGCAGTTTAAGGGCTAGCGGGGGGGTTAGCTCCTACAATGAGCAGTTCTTC. Residues: CASSLRASGGVSSYNEQFF. V and J are TRBV28 and TRBJ2-1; 12 positions match TRBD2. Germline V CDR1 and CDR2: MDHEN, SYDVKM. With 2 bases clipped from V and 0 bases from J, the junction kept 8 bases outside the gene matches. This CDR3 contains 19 residues.